This TCR beta chain derives from a study of blood T cell repertoires in COVID-19. Study-level information: Sites across the United States, Italy and Spain contributed samples from acute and convalescent COVID-19. The analysed material was cDNA or gDNA that came from T cells, B-cell-depleted T cells, or PBMCs.

V gave up 5 bases and J gave up 6 bases; unmatched junction bases: 9. The CDR3 spans 16 residues. CDR1 and CDR2 from the germline V gene are KGHSH and LQKENI. Original analysis: Reference gene primer amplification gave nucleated cell count estimates. The protocol was immunoSEQ multiplex PCR, while the TCRdb copy is restricted to in-frame clones and leaves out a portion. V, J and clone size derive from that table, while D and trimming were established from the DNA sequence. Of approximately 200,000 clones detected, roughly 90% appear once; the ten largest clones hold under 2%. Input material: peripheral blood. The rearrangement uses TRBV18 and TRBJ1-5, with 11 positions matching TRBD1. The TCR comes from a man aged 65 to 85 with acute or convalescent COVID-19. The CDR3 sequence is CASSFGQGALGQPQHF. As DNA, the CDR3 is TGTGCCAGCTCATTCGGACAGGGGGCCTTGGGTCAGCCCCAGCATTTT. Drawing the rest from reference TRBV18 and TRBJ1-5, the complete variable domain is NAGVMQNPRHLVRRRGQEARLRCSPMKGHSHVYWYRQLPEEGLKFMVYLQKENIIDESGMPKERFSAEFPKEGPSILRIQQVVRGDSAAYFCASSFGQGALGQPQHFGDGTRLSIL.